The sequence of this T cell receptor beta chain was determined in a study of T-cell memory formation after mild COVID-19. Via MiXCR, TCRdb re-called the 5' RACE reads, giving one row per CDR3 protein. The sample yields a few hundred thousand distinct CDR3 sequences, approximately 25% seen once. The sample taken for sequencing was PBMCs or a T cell subset sorted from them (not recorded which). This clonotype was sampled from an adult woman who had mild COVID-19 (a few samples of this study predate the infection). Cell type and time point are not known.

CDR3 region: CASSPQGASHEQYF. The CDR3 coding sequence is TGTGCCAGCAGCCCACAGGGGGCATCCCACGAGCAGTACTTC. V is TRBV5-6 and J is TRBJ2-7; 9 bases fit TRBD1. Losses at the gene ends were 4 bases for V and 5 bases for J; bases not matched to a gene: 7. This CDR3 has 14 amino acids. From germline, CDR1 is SGHDT and CDR2 YYEEEE.